Presented here are 22 T cell receptor beta chains from one specimen sequenced in a study of T-cell reconstitution after alpha-beta-depleted transplantation in children (TCRdb year 2016). Library construction relied on PCR. Reads for this sample came from an Illumina HiSeq 2500. Molecular barcoding was employed in the preparation of TCR libraries, with unique molecular identifiers being used to normalize TCRbeta repertoire quantification. TCRdb took the public reads, trimmed them with fastp at Q25, ran MiXCR for clone calling and kept in-frame beta chains. Entries are consolidated by CDR3 protein sequence, retaining the most common genes and DNA. For this sample there are 400,000 to 500,000 distinct CDR3 sequences; 11% appear just once. The top ten hold roughly 5% of the sample. The sample here was PBMCs from the stem cell graft donor, taken from the stem cell graft. These receptors were obtained from a human donor who donated a stem cell graft to a child with acute myeloid leukemia.

There are many counts of this clonotype. The chain carries TRBV5-1 and TRBJ2-1, with 9 bases fitting TRBD2. This CDR3 region has 15 residues. With 0 bases clipped from V and 8 bases from J, the junction kept 6 bases outside the gene matches. CDR1 and CDR2 from the germline V gene are SGHRS and YFSETQ. CDR3 nucleotides: TGCGCCAGCAGCTTGGCAGGACTAGCGTTCGATGAGCAGTTCTTC. It specifies CASSLAGLAFDEQFF. Looking up the rest from reference TRBV5-1 and TRBJ2-1 gives the full variable domain: KAGVTQTPRYLIKTRGQQVTLSCSPISGHRSVSWYQQTPGQGLQFLFEYFSETQRNKGNFPGRFSGRQFSNSRSEMNVSTLELGDSALYLCASSLAGLAFDEQFFGPGTRLTVL.

This chain connects TRBV11-2 to TRBJ2-1; 10 bases are a match to TRBD1. V was pared by 5 bases and J by 7 bases, with 11 bases of the junction left unmatched. This CDR3 comprises 16 residues. Germline loops: CDR1 SGHAT, CDR2 FQNNGV. The CDR3 sequence is CASSPRTGGLRNEQFF. In DNA form, the CDR3 reads TGTGCCAGCAGCCCTCGGACAGGGGGTCTGAGGAATGAGCAGTTCTTC.

The CDR3: CASSNPGQGVSGANVLTF. DNA for the CDR3: TGCGCCAGCAGCAACCCGGGACAGGGCGTTTCCGGGGCCAACGTCCTGACTTTC. The chain uses TRBV5-1 and TRBJ2-6; 9 bases match TRBD1. V was clipped by 4 bases and J by 4 bases; unmatched bases: 12. The CDR3 runs to 18 residues. The V gene's germline CDR1 is SGHRS and CDR2 YFSETQ.

About this clonotype itself: A read error may explain this, as a much larger clone is one base away. The chain has TRBV20-1 and TRBJ2-3; D is unresolved. Per the germline V gene, CDR1 is DFQATT and CDR2 is SNEGSKA (reference sequence). Trimming shortened V by 1 base and J by 3 bases, and 8 bases separated the two germline ends. The length of the CDR3 is 13 residues. CDR3 amino acids: CSARVGETDTQYF. The CDR3 DNA reads as TGCAGTGCTAGAGTAGGCGAAACAGATACGCAGTATTTT.

The chain joins TRBV20-1 to TRBJ2-3; possibly TRBD2 for D (6 bases). The germline V gene has CDR1 DFQATT and CDR2 SNEGSKA (reference sequence). The CDR3 has 12 amino acids. CDR3 loop: CSLTSSTDTQYF. The CDR3 DNA reads TGCAGCCTGACTAGTTCCACAGATACGCAGTATTTT.

In its sample, this clonotype was seen a few times. The V and J genes are TRBV29-1 and TRBJ1-2; a weak D match, TRBD1 (5 bases). The CDR3 runs 16 residues. V shed 3 bases and J shed 3 bases, with 20 bases lying between them. Germline V gives CDR1 SQVTM, CDR2 ANQGSEA. CDR3 in DNA: TGCAGCGTTGATTGGGCCGACATTGGGGCGGACTATGGCTACACCTTC. Protein: CSVDWADIGADYGYTF.

This clonotype was detected a few times. This chain uses TRBV12-3 or TRBV12-4 with TRBJ1-2; 7 bases map to TRBD1. V gave up 6 bases and J gave up 6 bases; unmatched junction bases: 13. The CDR3 has 15 residues. CDR3 region: CASRARQGGEDGYTF. The CDR3 DNA follows: TGTGCCAGCAGGGCCCGCCAGGGGGGCGAGGATGGCTACACCTTC.

CDR3 residues: CASSSRDRGVADTQYF. Written as DNA, the CDR3 is TGTGCCAGCAGTTCCCGGGACAGGGGCGTCGCAGATACGCAGTATTTT. The chain uses TRBV12-3 or TRBV12-4 and TRBJ2-3, with 10 bases that match TRBD1. Germline trimming cut 4 bases from V and 4 bases from J; bases unmatched to any gene: 8. CDR3 length: 16 amino acids.

This chain joins TRBV7-9 and TRBJ2-1; the D gene is possibly TRBD1 (6 bases). The length of the CDR3 is 16 residues. Looked up from germline, CDR1 is SEHNR and CDR2 is FQNEAQ (reference sequence). Trimming left V 8 bases short and J 2 bases short, with 19 bases between. CDR3 sequence (DNA): TGTGCCAGCGACAAATACAGTTGGGACACCTACAATGAGCAGTTCTTC. It yields the protein CASDKYSWDTYNEQFF.

This chain uses TRBV15 with TRBJ2-7; TRBD1 matches at 7 bases. Germline V gene data show CDR1 as LNHNV and CDR2 as YYDKDF (reference sequence). Unmatched junction bases numbered 8, after V lost 0 bases and J lost 6 bases. The CDR3 is made up of 15 amino acids. This CDR3 is CATSRDRTGRPEQYF. The DNA for the CDR3 is TGTGCCACCAGCAGAGATCGGACAGGTCGGCCCGAGCAGTACTTC.

The chain carries TRBV5-1 and TRBJ2-3; 10 nucleotides agree with TRBD2. This CDR3 has 15 residues. V lost 2 bases and J lost 2; bases outside the gene matches: 2. Germline CDR1 and CDR2: SGHRS and YFSETQ. The CDR3 DNA sequence: TGCGCCAGCAGCTTTAGCGGGGGGAACACAGATACGCAGTATTTT. It translates to CASSFSGGNTDTQYF.

This clonotype came up a few times. This chain links TRBV4-3 with TRBJ2-7; D remains ambiguous. CDR3 length: 16 amino acids. V was trimmed by 1 base and J by 2 bases, leaving 15 bases between them. Germline CDR1 and CDR2: LGHNA and YSLEER. The CDR3, as DNA: TGCGCCAGCAGCCAAGCGCTAGACGTCTCCGCCTACGAGCAGTACTTC. This translates into CASSQALDVSAYEQYF.

This clonotype was seen a handful of times. The chain employs TRBV7-2 and TRBJ1-2; 12 bases agree with TRBD1. The V segment lost 5 bases and the J segment 1 base; nucleotides outside the gene matches: 8. Germline CDR1 is SGHTA and CDR2 is FQGNSA. The CDR3 has 17 amino acids. The CDR3 loop is CASSPKGQGAFNYGYTF. DNA of the CDR3: TGTGCCAGCAGCCCAAAGGGACAGGGGGCGTTTAACTATGGCTACACCTTC.

CDR3 bases: TGCAGTGCTGCTACACGCAGCGGAGGGTACAATGAGCAGTTCTTC. Translating gives CSAATRSGGYNEQFF. This sequence joins TRBV20-1 and TRBJ2-1, with D possibly being TRBD2 (6 bases). Germline V gene sequence: CDR1 DFQATT, CDR2 SNEGSKA (reference sequence). There are 15 residues in the CDR3. V gave up 5 bases and J gave up 4 bases, with 18 bases separating them.

This clonotype occurred a few times. The J gene is TRBJ1-1, the V gene TRBV10-3; 8 bases are a match to TRBD1. With V trimmed by 6 bases and J by 0 bases, 0 bases remained unmatched. There are 13 residues in the CDR3. Per the germline V gene, CDR1 is ENHRY and CDR2 is SYGVKD. The CDR3 nucleotides read TGTGCCATCAGGGACAGGGTGAACACTGAAGCTTTCTTT. Amino acids: CAIRDRVNTEAFF.

This clonotype has more than one count but fewer than ten. This chain joins TRBV29-1 and TRBJ2-5, with 11 bases lining up with TRBD1. The germline gives CDR1 SQVTM, CDR2 ANQGSEA. The CDR3 loop spans 16 amino acids. V shed 3 bases, J shed 4 bases, and the junction held 10 bases outside the gene matches. CDR3 loop: CSVDVEDRGQGETQYF. The CDR3 region has the DNA TGCAGCGTTGACGTTGAGGACAGGGGGCAAGGAGAGACCCAGTACTTC.

J is TRBJ2-7 and V is TRBV9; TRBD2 matches at 13 bases. The CDR3 length is 16 residues. Germline values: CDR1 SGDLS, CDR2 YYNGEE. V lost 1 base, J lost 10 bases, and 11 bases stayed unmatched. The CDR3 reads CASSVSRGRLAGGQYV. CDR3 sequence (DNA): TGTGCCAGCAGCGTAAGCCGGGGTCGACTAGCGGGGGGACAGTACGTC.

This clonotype showed up many times. The chain combines TRBV12-3 or TRBV12-4 with TRBJ1-1, with D perhaps matching TRBD1 (6 bases). The CDR3 loop spans 15 amino acids. Trimming took 3 bases from V and 0 from J, leaving 11 bases between them. CDR3 DNA sequence: TGTGCCAGCAGTTTGTGGGGGCCCATGAACACTGAAGCTTTCTTT. It is translated as CASSLWGPMNTEAFF.

This clonotype was observed a handful of times. The rearrangement links TRBV25-1 to TRBJ1-2, with D unclear. There are 13 residues in the CDR3. Germline assignment: CDR1 MGHDK and CDR2 SYGVNS. V lost 3 bases and J lost 6, with 11 bases in between. The CDR3 nucleotides are TGTGCCAGCAGTGACAGAACTATTGATGGCTACACCTTC. Translating it yields CASSDRTIDGYTF.

This clonotype was detected a few times. CDR3 amino acids: CAWTSGGTSGLQETQYF. Here the CDR3 DNA reads TGTGCCTGGACTTCGGGGGGGACTAGCGGTTTGCAAGAGACCCAGTACTTC. This chain links TRBV30 with TRBJ2-5; 11 positions agree with TRBD2. CDR1 and CDR2 from the germline V gene are GTSNPN and SVGIG (reference sequence). The junction had 12 bases not matched to a gene; V was cut back by 4 bases and J by 2 bases. The CDR3 has 17 residues.

V is TRBV29-1 and J is TRBJ2-1; 11 bases map to TRBD2. CDR3 size: 13 residues. The junction had 3 bases not matched to a gene; V was cut back by 7 bases and J by 4 bases. Germline V gene lookup returns CDR1 SQVTM and CDR2 ANQGSEA. CDR3 protein: CSGGTSGYNEQFF. As DNA, the CDR3 is TGCAGCGGGGGGACTAGCGGATACAATGAGCAGTTCTTC.

This clonotype was seen a handful of times. The chain employs TRBV5-1 and TRBJ1-1; D gene uncertain. The CDR3 has 16 amino acids. V lost 0 bases, J lost 6 bases, and 18 bases lay in between. CDR1 SGHRS and CDR2 YFSETQ come from the germline V gene. The CDR3 region is CASSLENTLFGAEAFF. CDR3 nucleotides: TGCGCCAGCAGCTTGGAAAACACCTTATTTGGGGCTGAAGCTTTCTTT.